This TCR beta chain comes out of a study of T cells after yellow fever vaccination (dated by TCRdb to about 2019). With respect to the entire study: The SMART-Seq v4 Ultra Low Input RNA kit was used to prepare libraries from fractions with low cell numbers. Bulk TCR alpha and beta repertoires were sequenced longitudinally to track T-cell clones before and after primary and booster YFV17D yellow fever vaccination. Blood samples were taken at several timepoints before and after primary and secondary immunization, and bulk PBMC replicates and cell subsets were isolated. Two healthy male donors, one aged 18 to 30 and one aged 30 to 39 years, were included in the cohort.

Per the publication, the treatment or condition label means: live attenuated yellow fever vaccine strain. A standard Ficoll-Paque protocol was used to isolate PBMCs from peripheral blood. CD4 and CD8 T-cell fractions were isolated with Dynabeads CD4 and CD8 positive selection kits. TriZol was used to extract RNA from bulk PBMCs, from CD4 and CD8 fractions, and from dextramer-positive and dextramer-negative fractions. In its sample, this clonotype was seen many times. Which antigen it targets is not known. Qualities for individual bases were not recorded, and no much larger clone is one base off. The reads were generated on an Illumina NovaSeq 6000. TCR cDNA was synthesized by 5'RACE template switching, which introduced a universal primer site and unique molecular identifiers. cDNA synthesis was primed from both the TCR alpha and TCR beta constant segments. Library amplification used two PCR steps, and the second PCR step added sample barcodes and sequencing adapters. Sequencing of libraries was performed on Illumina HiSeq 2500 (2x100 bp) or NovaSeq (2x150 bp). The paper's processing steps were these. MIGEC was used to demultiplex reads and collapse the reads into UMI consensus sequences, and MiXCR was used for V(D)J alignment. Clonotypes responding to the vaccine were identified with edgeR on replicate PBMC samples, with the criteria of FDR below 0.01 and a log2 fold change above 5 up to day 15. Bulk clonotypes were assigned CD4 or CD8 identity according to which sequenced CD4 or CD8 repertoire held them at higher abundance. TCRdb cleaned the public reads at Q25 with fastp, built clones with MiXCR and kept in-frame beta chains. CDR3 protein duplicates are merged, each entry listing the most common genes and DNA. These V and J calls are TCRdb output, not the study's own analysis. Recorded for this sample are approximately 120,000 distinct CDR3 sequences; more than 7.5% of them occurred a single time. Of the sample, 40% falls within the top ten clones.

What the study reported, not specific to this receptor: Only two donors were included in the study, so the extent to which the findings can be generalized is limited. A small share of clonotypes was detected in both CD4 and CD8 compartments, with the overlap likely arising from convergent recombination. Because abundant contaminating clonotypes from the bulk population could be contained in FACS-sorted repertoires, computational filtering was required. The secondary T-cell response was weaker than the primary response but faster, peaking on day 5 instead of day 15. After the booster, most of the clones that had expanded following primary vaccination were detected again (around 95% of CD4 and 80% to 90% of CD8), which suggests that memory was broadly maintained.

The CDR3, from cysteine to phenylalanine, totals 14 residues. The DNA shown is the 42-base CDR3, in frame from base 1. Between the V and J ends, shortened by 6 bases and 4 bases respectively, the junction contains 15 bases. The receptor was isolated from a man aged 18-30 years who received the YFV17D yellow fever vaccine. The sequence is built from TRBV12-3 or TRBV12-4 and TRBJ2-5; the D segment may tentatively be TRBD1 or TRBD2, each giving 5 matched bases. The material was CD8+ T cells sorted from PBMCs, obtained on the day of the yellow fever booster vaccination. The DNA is TGTGCCAGCAGCTCTGGGGGAGTGGTAGAGACCCAGTACTTC. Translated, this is CASSSGGVVETQYF.